Listed below are T cell receptor beta chains from one sample, sequenced in a study of cytomegalovirus exposure and HLA in healthy donors. The method was immunoSEQ multiplex PCR; TCRdb's version includes in-frame clones alone and lacks a portion of them. The sample spans 30,000 to 50,000 clones; the ten largest clones claim about 3%. The sample was PBMCs. The receptors were sampled from a woman in her 30s in good health and CMV-seropositive. CDR3s include the opening cysteine and the closing phenylalanine or tryptophan. The D gene is left open where the match is weak.

>14|TRBV11-2|.|TRBJ2-3
CASSLGTFTDTQYF
TGTGCCAGCAGCTTAGGGACATTCACAGATACGCAGTATTTT
>14|TRBV5-1|.|TRBJ2-7
CASSPGQNPYEQYF
TGCGCCAGCAGCCCGGGACAAAACCCCTACGAGCAGTACTTC
>17|TRBV15|TRBD1|TRBJ2-3
CATSRALGDRGRDTQYF
TGTGCCACCAGCAGAGCACTGGGGGACAGGGGTCGAGATACGCAGTATTTT
>20|TRBV7-6|TRBD2|TRBJ2-5
CASSYGLAGGSATLWETQYF
TGTGCCAGCAGCTACGGACTAGCGGGGGGTAGCGCAACTTTATGGGAGACCCAGTACTTC
>16|TRBV6-5|TRBD2|TRBJ2-1
CASSYSVGGGASEQFF
TGTGCCAGCAGTTACTCGGTGGGCGGGGGGGCCAGTGAGCAGTTCTTC
>16|TRBV5-1|.|TRBJ1-5
CASSLGSGSSNQPQHF
TGCGCCAGCAGCTTGGGGTCGGGTAGTAGCAATCAGCCCCAGCATTTT
>16|TRBV7-6|TRBD2|TRBJ2-5
CASSLVVSGGLETQYF
TGTGCCAGCAGCTTAGTAGTTAGCGGGGGTTTAGAGACCCAGTACTTC
>16|TRBV10-1|.|TRBJ1-1
CASSPDKYPAGTEAFF
TGCGCCAGCAGCCCCGACAAATACCCTGCGGGCACTGAAGCTTTCTTT
>14|TRBV30|.|TRBJ1-6
CAWSVGQGWSPLHF
TGTGCCTGGAGTGTCGGGCAGGGCTGGTCACCCCTCCACTTT
>16|TRBV25-1|TRBD2|TRBJ2-3
CASSEMRGGAADTQYF
TGTGCCAGCAGTGAAATGCGCGGGGGGGCTGCAGATACGCAGTATTTT
>16|TRBV7-9|.|TRBJ1-6
CASSWGGAMDNSPLHF
TGTGCCAGCAGCTGGGGGGGGGCGATGGATAATTCACCCCTCCACTTT
>15|TRBV5-1|TRBD1|TRBJ1-2
CASSLDGTGDYGYTF
TGCGCCAGCAGCTTGGACGGGACAGGAGACTATGGCTACACCTTC
>16|TRBV2|TRBD1|TRBJ1-3
CASTGQGGLPGNTIYF
TGTGCCAGCACTGGACAGGGCGGATTGCCTGGAAACACCATATATTTT
>13|TRBV7-2|.|TRBJ1-5
CASSSPNQEPQHF
TGTGCCAGCAGCTCGCCTAACCAGGAGCCCCAGCATTTT
>21|TRBV27|TRBD1|TRBJ1-1
CASSLSTRGGQIRNMNTEAFF
TGTGCCAGCAGTTTATCGACAAGAGGGGGCCAGATTAGAAACATGAACACTGAAGCTTTCTTT
>13|TRBV11-2|.|TRBJ1-5
CASSHGGEQPQHF
TGTGCCAGCAGCCACGGTGGGGAGCAGCCCCAGCATTTT
>15|TRBV11-2|.|TRBJ2-1
CASSLRPVTNNEQFF
TGTGCCAGCAGCTTAAGGCCCGTGACAAACAATGAGCAGTTCTTC
>16|TRBV28|.|TRBJ2-3
CASSSRARGKPNTQYF
TGTGCCAGCAGTTCACGGGCCCGGGGGAAACCAAATACGCAGTATTTT
>16|TRBV5-1|TRBD1|TRBJ2-2
CASSQPETGAAGELFF
TGCGCCAGCAGCCAGCCCGAGACAGGGGCGGCCGGGGAGCTGTTTTTT
>14|TRBV29-1|TRBD1|TRBJ1-1
CSVDGTAINTEAFF
TGCAGCGTTGACGGGACAGCGATTAACACTGAAGCTTTCTTT
>14|TRBV10-2|.|TRBJ1-1
CASTPSGMGTEAFF
TGCGCCAGCACCCCTTCGGGGATGGGGACTGAAGCTTTCTTT
>15|TRBV7-9|TRBD1|TRBJ2-1
CASSLVGQGYNEQFF
TGTGCCAGCAGCTTAGTGGGACAGGGGTACAATGAGCAGTTCTTC
>15|TRBV2|TRBD2|TRBJ2-5
CASSEEGFPGGTQYF
TGTGCCAGCAGTGAAGAGGGATTCCCGGGAGGGACCCAGTACTTC
>17|TRBV19|TRBD1|TRBJ1-6
CASSATGGMAYNSPLHF
TGTGCCAGTAGCGCAACAGGGGGCATGGCCTATAATTCACCCCTCCACTTT
>15|TRBV6-1|.|TRBJ2-1
CASSARLVPYNEQFF
TGTGCCAGCAGTGCCCGACTAGTTCCCTACAATGAGCAGTTCTTC
>14|TRBV7-2|.|TRBJ1-5
CASSFQGLPQPQHF
TGTGCCAGCAGCTTTCAGGGGCTCCCCCAGCCCCAGCATTTT
>17|TRBV12-5|TRBD1|TRBJ1-5
CASGLVGTGGRRQPQHF
TGTGCTAGTGGTTTGGTAGGGACAGGGGGACGGAGACAGCCCCAGCATTTT
>10|TRBV2|.|TRBJ2-7
CASQGHEQYF
TGTGCCAGCCAGGGCCACGAGCAGTACTTC
>17|TRBV19|.|TRBJ1-6
CASSGALRGSYNSPLHF
TGTGCCAGTAGTGGGGCCCTCAGAGGCTCCTATAATTCACCCCTCCACTTT
>15|TRBV27|.|TRBJ2-1
CASSLGVSSYNEQFF
TGTGCCAGCAGTTTGGGCGTTAGCTCCTACAATGAGCAGTTCTTC
>13|TRBV30|.|TRBJ1-2
CAWSWAVGYGYTF
TGTGCCTGGAGTTGGGCAGTTGGCTATGGCTACACCTTC
>14|TRBV5-4|TRBD1|TRBJ1-4
CASSPGTGVEKLFF
TGTGCCAGCAGCCCAGGGACAGGGGTTGAAAAACTGTTTTTT
>16|TRBV19|.|TRBJ1-5
CASSIVRLTGNQPQHF
TGTGCCAGTAGTATTGTCCGATTAACAGGGAATCAGCCCCAGCATTTT
>14|TRBV5-1|.|TRBJ1-1
CASSKTGQNTEAFF
TGCGCCAGCAGCAAGACGGGACAGAACACTGAAGCTTTCTTT
>14|TRBV28|.|TRBJ2-7
CASNPQGTYYEQYF
TGTGCCAGCAATCCCCAGGGGACCTACTACGAGCAGTACTTC
>18|TRBV5-1|.|TRBJ2-2
CASSLKSMGRANTGELFF
TGCGCCAGCAGCTTGAAGTCGATGGGCAGGGCGAACACCGGGGAGCTGTTTTTT
>15|TRBV4-2|.|TRBJ1-1
CASSQGSLGSTEAFF
TGTGCCAGCAGCCAAGGATCACTAGGCAGCACTGAAGCTTTCTTT
>15|TRBV19|.|TRBJ1-6
CASSPSSSYNSPLHF
TGTGCCAGTAGCCCCTCGAGCTCCTATAATTCACCCCTCCACTTT
>15|TRBV6-5|.|TRBJ1-6
CASSLGGSYNSPLHF
TGTGCCAGCAGTCTAGGGGGCTCCTATAATTCACCCCTCCACTTT
>13|TRBV7-9|TRBD1|TRBJ2-1
CASSSSGGVEQFF
TGTGCCAGCAGCTCCTCAGGGGGCGTTGAGCAGTTCTTC
>11|TRBV2|.|TRBJ2-1
CASSRYNEQFF
TGTGCCAGCTCTAGGTACAATGAGCAGTTCTTC
>17|TRBV10-1|.|TRBJ2-1
CASPREDRVSGYNEQFF
TGCGCCAGTCCCCGGGAGGACAGGGTTTCGGGTTACAATGAGCAGTTCTTC
>13|TRBV2|.|TRBJ1-3
CASNSVSGNTIYF
TGTGCCAGCAATTCAGTCTCTGGAAACACCATATATTTT